The clone carrying this TCR beta chain came up many times. Its antigen is not identified. V was cut by 0 bases and J by 2 bases, with 4 bases left in between. The CDR3 is 13 residues long. The V gene's germline CDR1 is SGDLS and CDR2 YYNGEE. These data are taken from a study of CD8 T cells in ankylosing spondylitis. Libraries for TCR beta were made by quantitative 5'-RACE with molecular barcodes. TCRdb analysed the 5' RACE reads with MiXCR anew, one entry per CDR3 protein. The sample holds roughly 90,000 distinct CDR3 sequences, about 9% seen once. General study points: Earlier work had already found some motif variants in reactive arthritis synovial fluid and blood. The authors found the disease-linked clones to be CD8+ and relatively rare in peripheral blood. Seven to nine highly homologous variants made up a TCR beta motif that seemed to typify ankylosing spondylitis blood.

The sequence derives from a male donor with ankylosing spondylitis. The V gene is TRBV9, the J gene TRBJ2-3, with unresolved D. Sequencing was done on a sample of blood, either unsorted or a sorted T cell fraction (not recorded which). Here the CDR3 reads CASSVVVTDTQYF. The CDR3 DNA reads as TGTGCCAGCAGCGTAGTGGTCACAGATACGCAGTATTTT.